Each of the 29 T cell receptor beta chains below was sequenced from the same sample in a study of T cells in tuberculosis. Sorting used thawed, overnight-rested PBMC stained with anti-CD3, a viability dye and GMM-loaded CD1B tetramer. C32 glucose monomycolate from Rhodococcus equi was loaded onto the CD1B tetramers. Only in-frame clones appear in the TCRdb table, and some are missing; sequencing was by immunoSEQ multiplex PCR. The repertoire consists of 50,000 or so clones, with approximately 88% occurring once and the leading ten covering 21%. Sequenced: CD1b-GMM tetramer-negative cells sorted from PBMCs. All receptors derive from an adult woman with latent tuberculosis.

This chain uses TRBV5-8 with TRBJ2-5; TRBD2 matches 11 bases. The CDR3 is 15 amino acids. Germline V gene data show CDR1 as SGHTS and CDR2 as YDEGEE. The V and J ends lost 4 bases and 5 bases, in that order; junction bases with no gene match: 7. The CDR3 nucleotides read TGTGCCAGCAGCAGGCTAGCGGGAGGAAGGGAGACCCAGTACTTC. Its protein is CASSRLAGGRETQYF.

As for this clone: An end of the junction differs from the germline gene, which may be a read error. The chain's CDR3 is CASTQGASGAYNEQFF. CDR3 DNA: TGTGCCAGCACCCAAGGTGCTAGCGGAGCTTACAATGAGCAGTTCTTC. The chain combines TRBV4-2 with TRBJ2-1; 7 bases fit TRBD2. The CDR3 totals 16 residues. CDR1 is LGHNA and CDR2 is YNFKEQ in the germline V gene.

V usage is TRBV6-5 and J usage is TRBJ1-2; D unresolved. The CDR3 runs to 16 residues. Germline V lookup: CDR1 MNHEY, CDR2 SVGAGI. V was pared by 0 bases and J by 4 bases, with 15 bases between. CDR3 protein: CASSYSIFRGSYGYTF. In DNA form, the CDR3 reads TGTGCCAGCAGTTACTCGATATTTCGGGGAAGCTATGGCTACACCTTC.

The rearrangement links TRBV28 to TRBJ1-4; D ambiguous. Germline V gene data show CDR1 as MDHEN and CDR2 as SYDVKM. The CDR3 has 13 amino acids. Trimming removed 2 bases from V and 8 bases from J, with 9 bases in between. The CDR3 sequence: CASSLRGYEKLFF. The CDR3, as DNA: TGTGCCAGCAGTTTACGGGGTTACGAAAAACTGTTTTTT.

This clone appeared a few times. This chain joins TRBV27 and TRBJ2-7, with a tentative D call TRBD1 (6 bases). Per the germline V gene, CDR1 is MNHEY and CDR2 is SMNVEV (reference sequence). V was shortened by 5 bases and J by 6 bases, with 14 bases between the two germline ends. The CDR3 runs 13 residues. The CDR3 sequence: CASSPPTGTEQYF. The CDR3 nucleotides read TGTGCCAGCAGTCCACCGACAGGTACCGAGCAGTACTTC.

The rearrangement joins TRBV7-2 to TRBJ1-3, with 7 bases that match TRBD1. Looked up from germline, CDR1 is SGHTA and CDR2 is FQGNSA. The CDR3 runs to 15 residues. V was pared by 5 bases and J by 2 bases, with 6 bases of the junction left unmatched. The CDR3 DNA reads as TGTGCCAGCAGCGCCGACAGGGTGACTGGAAACACCATATATTTT. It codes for CASSADRVTGNTIYF.

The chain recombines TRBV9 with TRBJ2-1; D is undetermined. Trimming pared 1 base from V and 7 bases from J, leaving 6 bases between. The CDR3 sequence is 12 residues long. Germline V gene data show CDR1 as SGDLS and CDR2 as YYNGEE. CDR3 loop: CASSVSRNEQFF. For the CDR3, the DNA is TGTGCCAGCAGCGTATCGCGTAATGAGCAGTTCTTC.

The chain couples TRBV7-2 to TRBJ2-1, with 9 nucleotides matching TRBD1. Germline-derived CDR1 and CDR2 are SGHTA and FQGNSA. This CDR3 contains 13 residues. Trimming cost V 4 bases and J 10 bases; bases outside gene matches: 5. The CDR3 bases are TGTGCCAGCAGCTCCTGGACAGGGGACGAGCAGTTCTTC. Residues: CASSSWTGDEQFF.

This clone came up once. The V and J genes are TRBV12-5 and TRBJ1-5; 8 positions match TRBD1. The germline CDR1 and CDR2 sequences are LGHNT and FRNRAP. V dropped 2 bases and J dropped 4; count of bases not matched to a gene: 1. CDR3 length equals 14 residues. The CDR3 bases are TGTGCTAGTGGTTTGAGACAGGGGAATCAGCCCCAGCATTTT. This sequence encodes CASGLRQGNQPQHF.

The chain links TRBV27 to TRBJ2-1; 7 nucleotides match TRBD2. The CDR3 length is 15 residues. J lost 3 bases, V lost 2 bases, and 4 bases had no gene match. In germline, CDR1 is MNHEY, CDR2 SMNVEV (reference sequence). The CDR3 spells CASSLGGGYYNEQFF. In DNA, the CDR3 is TGTGCCAGCAGTTTAGGCGGGGGTTACTACAATGAGCAGTTCTTC.

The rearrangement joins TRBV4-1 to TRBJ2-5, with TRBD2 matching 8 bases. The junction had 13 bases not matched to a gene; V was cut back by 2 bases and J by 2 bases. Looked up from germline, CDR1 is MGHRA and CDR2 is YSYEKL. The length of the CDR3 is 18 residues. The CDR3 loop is CASSQLIASGPGQETQYF. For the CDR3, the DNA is TGCGCCAGCAGCCAACTTATCGCTAGCGGGCCAGGGCAAGAGACCCAGTACTTC.

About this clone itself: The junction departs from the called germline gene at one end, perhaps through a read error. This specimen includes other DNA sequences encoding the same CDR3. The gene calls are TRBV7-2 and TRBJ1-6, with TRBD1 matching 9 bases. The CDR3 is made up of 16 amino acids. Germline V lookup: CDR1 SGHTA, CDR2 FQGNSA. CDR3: CASSASTTGGNSPLHF. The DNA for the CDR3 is TGTGCCAGCAGCGCTTCGACGACAGGGGGGAATTCCCCCCTCCACTTT.

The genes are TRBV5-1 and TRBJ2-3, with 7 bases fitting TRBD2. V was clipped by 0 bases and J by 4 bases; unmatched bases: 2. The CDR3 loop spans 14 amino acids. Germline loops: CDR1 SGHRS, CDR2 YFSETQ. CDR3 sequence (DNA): TGCGCCAGCAGCTTGGGCGGGAGCTCAGATACGCAGTATTTT. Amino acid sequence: CASSLGGSSDTQYF.

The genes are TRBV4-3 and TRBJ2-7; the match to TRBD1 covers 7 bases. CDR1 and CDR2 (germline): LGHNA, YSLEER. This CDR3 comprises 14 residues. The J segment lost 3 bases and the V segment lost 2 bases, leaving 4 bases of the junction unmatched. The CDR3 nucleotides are TGCGCCAGCAGCCAAAGAAGACAGGGCTACGAGCAGTACTTC. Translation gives CASSQRRQGYEQYF.

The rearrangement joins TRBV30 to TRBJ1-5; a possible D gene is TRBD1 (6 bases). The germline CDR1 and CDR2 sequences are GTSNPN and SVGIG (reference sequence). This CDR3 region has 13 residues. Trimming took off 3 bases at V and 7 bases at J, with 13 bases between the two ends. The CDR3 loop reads CAWRAGEGQPQHF. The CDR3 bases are TGTGCCTGGAGGGCAGGGGAAGGACAGCCCCAGCATTTT.

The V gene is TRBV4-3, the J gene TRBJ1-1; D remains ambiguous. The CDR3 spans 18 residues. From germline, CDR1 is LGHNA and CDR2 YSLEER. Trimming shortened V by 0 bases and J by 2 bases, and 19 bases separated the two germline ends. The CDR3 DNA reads TGCGCCAGCAGCCAAGAGCGGGCCATTAGGATGGCTAACACTGAAGCTTTCTTT. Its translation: CASSQERAIRMANTEAFF.

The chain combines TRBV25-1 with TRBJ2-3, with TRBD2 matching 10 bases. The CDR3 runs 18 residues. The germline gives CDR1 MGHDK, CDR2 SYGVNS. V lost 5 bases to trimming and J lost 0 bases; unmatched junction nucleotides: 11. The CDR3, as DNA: TGTGCCAGCAGTCGGAACGGAGGACTAGCGGAGAGCACAGATACGCAGTATTTT. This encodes CASSRNGGLAESTDTQYF.

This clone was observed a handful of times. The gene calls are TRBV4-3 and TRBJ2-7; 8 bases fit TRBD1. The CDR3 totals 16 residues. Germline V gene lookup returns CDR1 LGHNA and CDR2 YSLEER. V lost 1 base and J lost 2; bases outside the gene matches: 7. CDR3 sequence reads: CASSQATGTGAYEQYF. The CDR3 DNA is TGCGCCAGCAGCCAAGCCACCGGGACAGGAGCCTACGAGCAGTACTTC.

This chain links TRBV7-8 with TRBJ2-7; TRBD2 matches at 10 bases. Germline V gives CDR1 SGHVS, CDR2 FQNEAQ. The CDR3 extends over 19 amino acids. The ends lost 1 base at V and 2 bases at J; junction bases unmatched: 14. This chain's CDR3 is CASSLGVASGSSLTYEQYF. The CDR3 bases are TGTGCCAGCAGCTTAGGGGTGGCTAGCGGGAGCTCGCTTACCTACGAGCAGTACTTC.

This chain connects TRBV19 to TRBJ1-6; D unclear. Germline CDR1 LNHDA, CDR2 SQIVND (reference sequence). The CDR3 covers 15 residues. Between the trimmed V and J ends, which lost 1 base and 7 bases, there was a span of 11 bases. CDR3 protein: CASSIGLRTNSPLHF. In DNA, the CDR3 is TGTGCCAGTAGTATAGGACTCCGCACGAATTCACCCCTCCACTTT.

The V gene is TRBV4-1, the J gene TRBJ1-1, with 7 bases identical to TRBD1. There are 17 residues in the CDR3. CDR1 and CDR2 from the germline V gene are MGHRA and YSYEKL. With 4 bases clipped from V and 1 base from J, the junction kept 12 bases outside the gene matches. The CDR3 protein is CASSLGRTGVGNTEAFF. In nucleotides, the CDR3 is TGCGCCAGCAGCCTAGGACGCACAGGGGTAGGGAACACTGAAGCTTTCTTT.

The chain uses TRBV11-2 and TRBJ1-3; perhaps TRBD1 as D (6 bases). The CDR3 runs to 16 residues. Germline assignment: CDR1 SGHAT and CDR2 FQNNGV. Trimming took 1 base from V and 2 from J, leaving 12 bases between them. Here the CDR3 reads CASSLGSGVTGNTIYF. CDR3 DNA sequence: TGTGCCAGCAGCTTAGGTTCAGGGGTTACTGGAAACACCATATATTTT.

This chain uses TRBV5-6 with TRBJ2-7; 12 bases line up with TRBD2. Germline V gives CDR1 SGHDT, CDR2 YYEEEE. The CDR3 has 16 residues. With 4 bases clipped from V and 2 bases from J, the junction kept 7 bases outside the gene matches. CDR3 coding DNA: TGTGCCAGCAGCAAAGGGACTAGCGGGTCTACCTACGAGCAGTACTTC. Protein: CASSKGTSGSTYEQYF.

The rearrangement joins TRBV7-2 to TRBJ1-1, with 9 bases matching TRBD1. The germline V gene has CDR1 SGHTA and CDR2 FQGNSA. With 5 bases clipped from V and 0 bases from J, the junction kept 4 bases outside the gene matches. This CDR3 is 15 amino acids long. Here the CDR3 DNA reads TGTGCCAGCAGCAGCCGACAGGGGGTGAACACTGAAGCTTTCTTT. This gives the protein CASSSRQGVNTEAFF.

The CDR3 region is CASSTGRGTHTEAFF. CDR3 in DNA: TGTGCCAGTAGTACCGGGCGGGGTACTCACACTGAAGCTTTCTTT. The rearrangement links TRBV19 to TRBJ1-1; D is ambiguous. The CDR3 spans 15 residues. The germline gives CDR1 LNHDA, CDR2 SQIVND (reference sequence). Between the trimmed V and J ends, which lost 4 bases and 3 bases, there was a span of 15 bases. The full variable domain, with the rest looked up from reference TRBV19 and TRBJ1-1, is DGGITQSPKYLFRKEGQNVTLSCEQNLNHDAMYWYRQDPGQGLRLIYYSQIVNDFQKGDIAEGYSVSREKKESFPLTVTSAQKNPTAFYLCASSTGRGTHTEAFFGQGTRLTVV.

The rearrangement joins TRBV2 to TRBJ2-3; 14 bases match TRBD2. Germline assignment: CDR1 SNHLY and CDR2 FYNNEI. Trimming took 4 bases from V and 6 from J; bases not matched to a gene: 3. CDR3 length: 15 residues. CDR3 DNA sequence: TGTGCCAGCAGTGGGGGGACTAGCGGGGGTGATACGCAGTATTTT. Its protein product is CASSGGTSGGDTQYF.

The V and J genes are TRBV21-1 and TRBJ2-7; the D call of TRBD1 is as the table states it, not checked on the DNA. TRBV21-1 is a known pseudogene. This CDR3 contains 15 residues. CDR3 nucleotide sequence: TGTGCCAGCAGCCTTCGACAGGGTAACTCCTACGAGCAGTACTTC. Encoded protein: CASSLRQGNSYEQYF.

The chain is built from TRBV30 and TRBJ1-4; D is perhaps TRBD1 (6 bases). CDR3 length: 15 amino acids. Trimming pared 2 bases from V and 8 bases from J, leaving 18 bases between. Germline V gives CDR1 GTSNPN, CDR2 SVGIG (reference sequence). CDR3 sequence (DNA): TGTGCCTGGAGTCAGGGGCTCAGCCACATGGAAAAACTGTTTTTT. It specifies CAWSQGLSHMEKLFF.

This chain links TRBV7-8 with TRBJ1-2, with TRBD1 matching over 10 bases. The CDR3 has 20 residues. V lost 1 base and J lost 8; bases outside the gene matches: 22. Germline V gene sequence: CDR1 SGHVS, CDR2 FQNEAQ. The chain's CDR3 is CASSLGPLRDRGPLGGGYTF. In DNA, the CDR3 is TGTGCCAGCAGCTTAGGACCCCTCAGGGACAGGGGACCTCTCGGGGGGGGCTACACCTTC.